Given below is one TCR beta chain in context. This entry belongs to a study of T cell responses to AZD1222 COVID-19 vaccine. V gave up 4 bases and J gave up 4 bases, with 22 bases separating them. The CDR3 extends over 18 amino acids. Germline CDR1 and CDR2: LGHDT and YNNKEL (reference sequence). Using immunoSEQ multiplex PCR, the repertoire was profiled, and TCRdb retains in-frame clones only, with some absent. The sample has roughly 120,000 clones, around 84% seen once; the top ten hold around 17%. The J gene is TRBJ2-2, the V gene TRBV3-1 (or the pseudogene TRBV3-2); D may match TRBD1 or TRBD2 (6 bases each). This clonotype was obtained from an adult who received the AZD1222 COVID-19 vaccine. Sequencing was performed on peripheral blood, taken 28 days after the second AZD1222 dose. This CDR3 is CASSLLGEGGRGTGELFF. CDR3 nucleotide sequence: TGTGCCAGCAGCCTCCTAGGCGAGGGGGGACGTGGCACCGGGGAGCTGTTTTTT.